This T cell receptor (beta chain) comes out of a study of STAT5B mutations in CD4+ large granular lymphocyte leukemia. Study-wide results and caveats: TRBV06-family usage was enriched in top patient clones (8/27) versus controls (2/35).

As regards this clone: The antigen remains undetermined.

The data were produced by immunoSEQ multiplex PCR, yet TCRdb's version contains in-frame clones alone and is incomplete. The sample gives about 34,000 clones, around 70% of which show up once; around 1% is in the top ten. The CDR3 is made up of 15 amino acids. Trimming cost V 4 bases and J 0 bases; bases outside gene matches: 5. Germline assignment: CDR1 SGHNT and CDR2 YYREEE (reference sequence). Sequenced material: CD4+ T cells from blood buffy coats. This receptor was identified in a human donor in good health. The chain is built from TRBV5-4 and TRBJ1-2, with 8 bases matching TRBD1. For the CDR3, the DNA is TGTGCCAGCAGCCCTCAACAGGGGGCTAACTATGGCTACACCTTC. Translated: CASSPQQGANYGYTF.